This T cell receptor (beta chain) was sequenced during a study of early T cells in non-severe SARS-CoV-2 infection. Background on the study: Alpha and beta chains were unpaired, from unsorted whole-blood bulk RNA.

Many counts were recorded for this clonotype. No antigen is known for it. Unique molecular identifiers were affixed to single, distinct cDNA molecules. TCRdb re-called the 5' RACE reads through MiXCR, storing one row per CDR3 protein. The sample carries fewer than 100,000 distinct CDR3 sequences, over 9.5% recorded once. Trimming took 5 bases from V and 4 from J; bases not matched to a gene: 2. The germline gives CDR1 SGHTA, CDR2 FQGTGA. This CDR3 comprises 13 residues. Study-wide points: Lookups in VDJdb leaned toward anti-spike CD8 responses and missed private and CD4 specificities.

This sequence joins TRBV7-3 and TRBJ2-1, with 7 bases aligning to TRBD1. The receptor was isolated from an adult who was a healthcare worker with PCR-confirmed SARS-CoV-2 infection or an uninfected control (not recorded which). Sequenced: whole blood. The CDR3 region is CASSPGQYNEQFF. The CDR3 nucleotides read TGTGCCAGCAGCCCGGGACAGTACAATGAGCAGTTCTTC. Full variable domain (rest looked up from reference TRBV7-3 and TRBJ2-1): GAGVSQTPSNKVTEKGKYVELRCDPISGHTALYWYRQSLGQGPEFLIYFQGTGAADDSGLPNDRFFAVRPEGSVSTLKIQRTERGDSAVYLCASSPGQYNEQFFGPGTRLTVL.